These 31 T cell receptor beta chains were sequenced from one sample in a study of T cells after yellow fever vaccination. A single record per CDR3 protein comes from TCRdb applying MiXCR to the 5' RACE reads. Among 300,000 to 350,000 distinct CDR3 sequences listed, about 7.8% were seen once. The sequencing here drew on PBMCs, taken roughly 47 days after the first yellow fever vaccination. The receptors originated from a man between 18 and 35 years old who received the YFV17D yellow fever vaccine.

The rearrangement uses TRBV24-1 and TRBJ1-1; D is uncertain. CDR3 length: 13 amino acids. V was clipped by 5 bases and J by 11 bases, with 17 bases between them. The V gene's germline CDR1 is KGHDR and CDR2 SFDVKD. CDR3 in amino acids: CATSGFPFEAAFF. Here the CDR3 DNA reads TGTGCCACCAGTGGCTTTCCCTTCGAGGCGGCTTTCTTT.

This chain uses TRBV2 with TRBJ2-3; a possible D gene is TRBD2 (6 bases). Germline V CDR1 and CDR2: SNHLY, FYNNEI. V was pared by 8 bases and J by 3 bases, with 12 bases between. The CDR3 spans 13 residues. This chain's CDR3 is CASHSGGTDTQYF. DNA of the CDR3: TGTGCCAGCCACTCTGGGGGGACAGATACGCAGTATTTT.

This clonotype was seen only a few times. J is TRBJ2-7 and V is TRBV6-2 or TRBV6-3, with 8 bases that match TRBD1. Germline CDR1 is MNHEY and CDR2 is SVGEGT. The CDR3 is made up of 14 amino acids. V dropped 6 bases and J dropped 2; count of bases not matched to a gene: 6. CDR3 protein: CASSPTGATYEQYV. CDR3 nucleotides: TGTGCCAGCAGCCCGACAGGGGCCACCTACGAGCAGTACGTC.

The rearrangement joins TRBV6-5 to TRBJ2-4; TRBD2 agrees at 11 bases. Germline V gives CDR1 MNHEY, CDR2 SVGAGI. The CDR3 is made up of 18 amino acids. Losses at the gene ends were 0 bases for V and 3 bases for J; bases not matched to a gene: 7. The chain's CDR3 is CASSYSVAGGPGKNIQYF. The CDR3 nucleotides are TGTGCCAGCAGTTACTCGGTAGCGGGGGGGCCAGGCAAAAACATTCAGTACTTC.

This clonotype has more than one count but fewer than ten. The chain links TRBV7-2 to TRBJ1-2; D gene uncertain. The germline gives CDR1 SGHTA, CDR2 FQGNSA. V dropped 3 bases and J dropped 8 bases, with 10 bases sitting between them. The CDR3 sequence is 12 residues long. The CDR3 loop reads CASSFYNGGYTF. CDR3 bases: TGTGCCAGCAGCTTTTATAATGGCGGCTACACCTTC.

The table lists this clonotype with a few counts. The rearrangement uses TRBV7-8 and TRBJ2-5; no clear D gene. Per germline, CDR1 SGHVS and CDR2 FQNEAQ. Trimming left V 2 bases short and J 5 bases short, with 15 bases between. This CDR3 spans 15 amino acids. As DNA, the CDR3 is TGTGCCAGCAGCTTAAATACCAACCTCCGGGAGACCCAGTACTTC. Its translation: CASSLNTNLRETQYF.

This clonotype was counted only a few times. The chain links TRBV5-1 to TRBJ2-6; D is possibly TRBD1 (6 bases). The V end was cut by 8 bases, the J end by 8 bases, with 11 bases between. CDR3 size: 12 residues. Looked up from germline, CDR1 is SGHRS and CDR2 is YFSETQ. For the CDR3, the DNA is TGCGCCAGTACCCGGGACACCAACGTCCTGACTTTC. Its translation is CASTRDTNVLTF.

This clonotype appeared many times. The chain uses TRBV3-1 and TRBJ1-1, with unresolved D. This CDR3 comprises 12 residues. The germline V gene has CDR1 LGHDT and CDR2 YNNKEL (reference sequence). The germline V and J ends were trimmed by 2 bases and 6 bases, with 7 bases remaining between them. The CDR3 region has the DNA TGTGCCAGCAGCCAAAGACGGGCTGAAGCTTTCTTT. Protein: CASSQRRAEAFF.

The table lists this clonotype with a few counts. V usage is TRBV7-8 and J usage is TRBJ1-5; tentatively, D is TRBD1 (6 bases). Trimming stripped 7 bases from V and 0 bases from J, with 19 bases between. The CDR3 has 17 amino acids. Germline values: CDR1 SGHVS, CDR2 FQNEAQ. In DNA, the CDR3 is TGTGCCAGCAAAGAAGAAGCCGGGACAACTAGCAATCAGCCCCAGCATTTT. Residues: CASKEEAGTTSNQPQHF.

This clonotype was recorded only once. A junction end diverges from the germline sequence, so it may reflect a read error. The chain carries TRBV20-1 and TRBJ2-1, with D possibly matching TRBD2 (5 bases). The CDR3 covers 16 residues. Germline-derived CDR1 and CDR2 are DFQATT and SNEGSKA (reference sequence). The CDR3 protein is CCAREGVGFPYNEQFF. Written as DNA, the CDR3 is TGCTGTGCTAGAGAGGGTGTAGGCTTTCCCTACAATGAGCAGTTCTTC.

There are many counts of this clonotype. J is TRBJ1-6 and V is TRBV6-5; no reliable D call. The CDR3 runs to 14 residues. The V end lost 6 bases, the J end lost 6 bases, and 12 bases lay between the germline ends. Looked up from germline, CDR1 is MNHEY and CDR2 is SVGAGI. The CDR3 region is CASRPDGANSPLHF. CDR3 DNA sequence: TGTGCCAGCAGGCCGGACGGAGCTAATTCACCCCTCCACTTT.

This clonotype was counted between two and nine times. The chain has TRBV14 and TRBJ2-1, with 7 positions matching TRBD2. After removal of 5 bases from V and 14 bases from J, the junction contained 18 bases not matched to a gene. The CDR3 length is 15 residues. CDR1 is SGHDN, CDR2 FVKESK, per germline. As DNA, the CDR3 is TGTGCCAGCAGCAGTAGACGTGGACGGGGGAGGGTAGAGTTCTTC. This gives the protein CASSSRRGRGRVEFF. The variable domain in full, with the rest retrieved from reference TRBV14 and TRBJ2-1, is EAGVTQFPSHSVIEKGQTVTLRCDPISGHDNLYWYRRVMGKEIKFLLHFVKESKQDESGMPNNRFLAERTGGTYSTLKVQPAELEDSGVYFCASSSRRGRGRVEFFGPGTRLTVL.

The V gene is TRBV20-1, the J gene TRBJ2-1, with 11 bases matching TRBD1. The CDR3 loop spans 15 amino acids. The ends lost 0 bases at V and 6 bases at J; junction bases unmatched: 4. Germline V gene sequence: CDR1 DFQATT, CDR2 SNEGSKA (reference sequence). The CDR3 DNA is TGCAGTGCTAGAGATGGGGACAGGGGGACCAATGAGCAGTTCTTC. Its translation: CSARDGDRGTNEQFF.

This clonotype appeared a few times. The rearrangement uses TRBV4-1 and TRBJ1-5, with 9 nucleotides matching TRBD1. Germline assignment: CDR1 MGHRA and CDR2 YSYEKL. The V gene end was trimmed by 4 bases and the J gene end by 3 bases; junction bases not matched to a gene: 10. The CDR3 extends over 17 amino acids. For the CDR3, the DNA is TGCGCCAGCAGCCGAGTTCCGGGACAGGGCCTCAATCAGCCCCAGCATTTT. Amino acids: CASSRVPGQGLNQPQHF.

This clonotype came up a few times. This chain links TRBV6-2 or TRBV6-3 with TRBJ2-7; 12 positions match TRBD2. V shed 2 bases and J 7 bases; nucleotides not matched to a gene: 18. Germline values: CDR1 MNHEY, CDR2 SVGEGT. There are 19 residues in the CDR3. CDR3 nucleotides: TGTGCCAGCAGTTACCAACCTCTAGCGGGGGGGCATCCTTCCGGAGAGCAGTACGTC. Its protein is CASSYQPLAGGHPSGEQYV.

This chain joins TRBV6-2 or TRBV6-3 and TRBJ2-2; the D gene is possibly TRBD1 (6 bases). V was shortened by 6 bases and J by 5 bases, with 10 bases between the two germline ends. Germline CDR1 MNHEY, CDR2 SVGEGT. This CDR3 comprises 13 residues. As DNA, the CDR3 is TGTGCCAGCAGATCCCAGGGGACCGGGGAGCTGTTTTTT. Its protein is CASRSQGTGELFF.

This clonotype appeared a few times. The chain employs TRBV20-1 and TRBJ2-3; 9 nucleotides line up with TRBD2. The J segment lost 5 bases and the V segment lost 0 bases, leaving 12 bases of the junction unmatched. The CDR3 consists of 17 residues. Germline V lookup: CDR1 DFQATT, CDR2 SNEGSKA (reference sequence). The CDR3 spells CSARDPLGGGVVDTQYF. The CDR3 coding sequence is TGCAGTGCTAGAGATCCTTTGGGCGGGGGGGTTGTAGATACGCAGTATTTT.

The CDR3, as DNA: TGTGCCAGCATTCCCGGTCTGGGGCACTCCTCAGGCTCCACAGATACGCAGTATTTT. This sequence encodes CASIPGLGHSSGSTDTQYF. The rearrangement links TRBV2 to TRBJ2-3, with D possibly matching TRBD1 (5 bases). V was shortened by 7 bases and J by 2 bases, with 28 bases between the two germline ends. The CDR3 consists of 19 residues. Per germline, CDR1 SNHLY and CDR2 FYNNEI.

V gene TRBV12-3 or TRBV12-4 combines with J gene TRBJ1-4; no definite D call. The CDR3 spans 14 residues. Trimming pared 11 bases from V and 4 bases from J, leaving 17 bases between. CDR3 coding DNA: TGTGCCGAATCCCCGCGGAGTGATAATGAAAAACTGTTTTTT. The encoded protein is CAESPRSDNEKLFF.

This clonotype was observed a handful of times. The chain employs TRBV20-1 and TRBJ1-6; no firm D call. Germline CDR1 reads DFQATT; CDR2 reads SNEGSKA (reference sequence). This CDR3 has 16 amino acids. V lost 3 bases and J 4 bases, leaving 16 bases between the germline ends. CDR3 in amino acids: CSASQGVGAYNSPLHF. CDR3 in DNA: TGCAGTGCTAGTCAAGGCGTGGGCGCATATAATTCACCCCTCCACTTT.

This clonotype was observed a handful of times. The chain links TRBV20-1 to TRBJ1-4; D uncertain. V lost 3 bases and J 2 bases, leaving 7 bases between the germline ends. Germline CDR1 and CDR2: DFQATT and SNEGSKA (reference sequence). CDR3 length: 13 residues. The chain's CDR3 is CSASRQTNEKLFF. CDR3 DNA: TGCAGTGCTAGTCGGCAGACTAATGAAAAACTGTTTTTT.

The J gene is TRBJ2-7, the V gene TRBV7-2; possibly TRBD1 for D (6 bases). The CDR3 length is 14 residues. The germline CDR1 and CDR2 sequences are SGHTA and FQGNSA. The germline V and J ends were trimmed by 3 bases and 3 bases, with 12 bases remaining between them. The DNA for the CDR3 is TGTGCCAGCAGCTTCCCGGGACAAATCTACGAGCAGTACTTC. As protein: CASSFPGQIYEQYF.

V and J are TRBV2 and TRBJ1-1; D remains unclear. The length of the CDR3 is 14 residues. Trimming shortened V by 8 bases and J by 2 bases, and 15 bases separated the two germline ends. CDR1 SNHLY and CDR2 FYNNEI come from the germline V gene. This CDR3 reads CASATTETNTEAFF. The CDR3 nucleotides are TGTGCCAGCGCCACAACTGAAACAAACACTGAAGCTTTCTTT.

A few counts support this clonotype. This chain links TRBV5-1 with TRBJ2-5, with 8 bases aligning to TRBD1. The germline CDR1 and CDR2 sequences are SGHRS and YFSETQ. Germline trimming cut 5 bases from V and 5 bases from J; bases unmatched to any gene: 2. The CDR3 runs to 12 residues. In nucleotides, the CDR3 is TGCGCCAGCAGGACAGGGGATGAGACCCAGTACTTC. Translating gives CASRTGDETQYF.

This clonotype showed up just a few times. The genes are TRBV7-2 and TRBJ1-2, with 8 bases that match TRBD1. The germline CDR1 and CDR2 sequences are SGHTA and FQGNSA. This CDR3 is 14 amino acids long. The V segment lost 7 bases and the J segment 0 bases; nucleotides outside the gene matches: 4. CDR3 in DNA: TGTGCCAGCATCCTGACAGGGGCTAACTATGGCTACACCTTC. As protein: CASILTGANYGYTF. Filled out from reference TRBV7-2 and TRBJ1-2, the complete variable domain reads GAGVSQSPSNKVTEKGKDVELRCDPISGHTALYWYRQSLGQGLEFLIYFQGNSAPDKSGLPSDRFSAERTGGSVSTLTIQRTQQEDSAVYLCASILTGANYGYTFGSGTRLTVV.

The chain joins TRBV3-1 to TRBJ1-1; D is undetermined. The germline V gene has CDR1 LGHDT and CDR2 YNNKEL (reference sequence). The CDR3 totals 15 residues. V shed 1 base and J shed 1 base, with 10 bases lying between them. This chain's CDR3 is CASSQGVFGNTEAFF. In nucleotides, the CDR3 is TGTGCCAGCAGCCAAGGAGTTTTCGGGAACACTGAAGCTTTCTTT.

This clonotype was seen a handful of times. DNA for the CDR3: TGCAGTGCTAGAGATTTGGGAGCGCTGCTAAGTACGCAGTATTTT. Translating gives CSARDLGALLSTQYF. The chain joins TRBV20-1 to TRBJ2-3; D possibly corresponds to TRBD2 (5 bases). Trimming pared 0 bases from V and 8 bases from J, leaving 18 bases between. Per germline, CDR1 DFQATT and CDR2 SNEGSKA (reference sequence). The CDR3 covers 15 residues.

This rearrangement joins TRBV29-1 to TRBJ2-5; possible D gene TRBD2, 6 bases. The CDR3 extends over 10 amino acids. Per the germline V gene, CDR1 is SQVTM and CDR2 is ANQGSEA. V dropped 7 bases and J dropped 5 bases, with 8 bases sitting between them. CDR3 in amino acids: CSGGDETQYF. The DNA for the CDR3 is TGCAGCGGCGGGGATGAGACCCAGTACTTC.

This chain connects TRBV18 to TRBJ2-7; possible D gene TRBD1, 5 bases. The CDR3 covers 14 residues. Germline V gives CDR1 KGHSH, CDR2 LQKENI. V gave up 3 bases and J gave up 4 bases, with 13 bases separating them. The DNA of the CDR3 is TGTGCCAGCTCACCCAGACAGTGTACTTACGAGCAGTACGTC. Translation gives CASSPRQCTYEQYV.

The table lists this clonotype with a few counts. V gene TRBV10-3 combines with J gene TRBJ1-5; tentative D call: TRBD1 (6 bases). Trimming took off 6 bases at V and 4 bases at J, with 10 bases between the two ends. The CDR3 has 13 amino acids. The germline V gene has CDR1 ENHRY and CDR2 SYGVKD. In DNA, the CDR3 is TGTGCCATCAGACAGGGTTGGAATCAGCCCCAGCATTTT. Translating gives CAIRQGWNQPQHF.

The gene calls are TRBV6-1 and TRBJ1-1; possibly TRBD1 for D (6 bases). This CDR3 region has 15 residues. Germline V gene sequence: CDR1 MNHNS, CDR2 SASEGT. The germline V and J ends were trimmed by 7 bases and 4 bases, with 19 bases remaining between them. CDR3 DNA sequence: TGTGCCAGCACCCCAGTACAGGGTTGGGTCACTGAAGCTTTCTTT. Translation gives CASTPVQGWVTEAFF.